The source of this T cell receptor (beta chain) is a study of T cell changes during pregnancy in multiple sclerosis. The table lists this clone with a count of one. The CDR3 spans 12 residues. Germline V gene sequence: CDR1 SGHNT, CDR2 YYREEE (reference sequence). V was cut by 4 bases and J by 3 bases, with 7 bases left in between. Sequencing was performed with immunoSEQ multiplex PCR; in TCRdb, only in-frame clones are kept and a portion is missing. Counted here are around 36,000 clones, 75% to 95% occurring once; the ten biggest clones make up 7.8%. The chain recombines TRBV5-4 with TRBJ2-5; no firm D call. The sequence was collected from a female donor with multiple sclerosis, enrolled in a pregnancy study. The sample in question was CD8+ T cells from peripheral blood mononuclear cells, obtained before pregnancy. CDR3 sequence reads: CASSQMEETQYF. CDR3 coding DNA: TGTGCCAGCAGCCAGATGGAAGAGACCCAGTACTTC.